A single sample gave rise to the 16 T cell receptor beta chains below, sequenced in a study of T cells in narcolepsy. Generated by immunoSEQ multiplex PCR, the TCRdb table keeps only in-frame clones and is missing some. The sample contains tens of thousands of clones, roughly four fifths of which appear only once. Sequenced input: CD45RA- memory CD4+ T cells from PBMCs. Receptor source: a human donor with narcolepsy.

J is TRBJ2-7 and V is TRBV28; D is possibly TRBD1 or TRBD2 (5 bases each). Trimming shortened V by 8 bases and J by 6 bases, and 17 bases separated the two germline ends. Germline CDR1 MDHEN, CDR2 SYDVKM. The CDR3 spans 13 residues. The CDR3 reads CASYGTVRAEQYF. Written as DNA, the CDR3 is TGTGCCAGCTACGGGACGGTGAGGGCCGAGCAGTACTTC.

The rearrangement uses TRBV19 and TRBJ2-3; 8 positions agree with TRBD1. V shed 2 bases, J shed 1 base, and the junction held 2 bases outside the gene matches. This CDR3 is built from 15 residues. From germline, CDR1 is LNHDA and CDR2 SQIVND (reference sequence). This chain's CDR3 is CASSIRGQGTDTQYF. The CDR3 nucleotides read TGTGCCAGTAGTATAAGGGGACAGGGCACAGATACGCAGTATTTT.

J is TRBJ2-1 and V is TRBV10-1; 9 nucleotides align to TRBD2. CDR1 is WNHNN, CDR2 SYGVQD, per germline (reference sequence). Trimming removed 1 base from V and 4 bases from J; junction bases left unmatched: 5. This CDR3 has 16 residues. The chain's CDR3 is CASSELAGATYNEQFF. CDR3 DNA sequence: TGCGCCAGCAGTGAGTTAGCGGGGGCCACGTACAATGAGCAGTTCTTC.

The rearrangement joins TRBV6-1 to TRBJ1-6, with D uncertain. The CDR3 is made up of 14 amino acids. The germline V gene has CDR1 MNHNS and CDR2 SASEGT. Trimming pared 5 bases from V and 7 bases from J, leaving 12 bases between. Here the CDR3 reads CASSHREWNSPLHF. CDR3 nucleotides: TGTGCCAGCAGTCACCGGGAGTGGAATTCACCCCTCCACTTT.

V usage is TRBV5-1 and J usage is TRBJ1-5, with D possibly TRBD1 on 6 matching bases. V dropped 2 bases and J dropped 4 bases, with 19 bases sitting between them. CDR3 length equals 17 residues. Germline CDR1 SGHRS, CDR2 YFSETQ. Written as DNA, the CDR3 is TGCGCCAGCAGCTTAACCAGGGAGGGGGTTAGAAATCAGCCCCAGCATTTT. This translates into CASSLTREGVRNQPQHF.

In DNA form, the CDR3 reads TGTGCCAGCAGCTTCGGACTCAACGACGAGCAGTACTTC. Its protein product is CASSFGLNDEQYF. The V gene is TRBV7-3, the J gene TRBJ2-7, with D possibly TRBD2 on 5 matching bases. The V gene's germline CDR1 is SGHTA and CDR2 FQGTGA. The CDR3 spans 13 residues. Between the trimmed V and J ends, which lost 3 bases and 5 bases, there was a span of 11 bases.

About this clone: Distinct nucleotide sequences in the sample also encode this CDR3. The chain employs TRBV19 and TRBJ1-5, with D possibly being TRBD1 (6 bases). Trimming shortened V by 3 bases and J by 5 bases, and 17 bases separated the two germline ends. CDR3 length: 16 amino acids. Looked up from germline, CDR1 is LNHDA and CDR2 is SQIVND (reference sequence). The CDR3 protein is CASSIEGGPGDQPQHF. For the CDR3, the DNA is TGTGCCAGTAGTATTGAGGGGGGTCCAGGGGATCAGCCCCAGCATTTT.

The rearrangement links TRBV6-5 to TRBJ1-4, with unresolved D. The CDR3 has 13 amino acids. Germline CDR1 MNHEY, CDR2 SVGAGI. V lost 2 bases and J 5 bases, leaving 6 bases between the germline ends. This CDR3 reads CASSYGGNEKLFF. As DNA, the CDR3 is TGTGCCAGCAGTTACGGCGGAAATGAAAAACTGTTTTTT.

The rearrangement uses TRBV7-3 and TRBJ1-1; D might be TRBD1 (5 bases). The CDR3 spans 14 residues. Deletions cut 5 bases from V and 1 base from J, with 11 bases between. Per the germline V gene, CDR1 is SGHTA and CDR2 is FQGTGA. The CDR3 DNA reads as TGTGCCAGCAGCCCGGACACGGCGAACACTGAAGCTTTCTTT. Its translation: CASSPDTANTEAFF. Full variable domain (missing parts from reference TRBV7-3 and TRBJ1-1): GAGVSQTPSNKVTEKGKYVELRCDPISGHTALYWYRQSLGQGPEFLIYFQGTGAADDSGLPNDRFFAVRPEGSVSTLKIQRTERGDSAVYLCASSPDTANTEAFFGQGTRLTVV.

This clone was counted between two and nine times. This chain links TRBV5-6 with TRBJ2-7, with 9 bases that match TRBD1. The CDR3 is 15 amino acids. The germline V gene has CDR1 SGHDT and CDR2 YYEEEE. After removal of 3 bases from V and 9 bases from J, the junction contained 13 bases not matched to a gene. The CDR3 here is CASSSRGTGLLGQYF. CDR3 sequence (DNA): TGTGCCAGCAGCTCAAGGGGGACAGGGCTACTCGGGCAGTACTTC. Combining the CDR3 with reference TRBV5-6 and TRBJ2-7 gives the whole variable domain DAGVTQSPTHLIKTRGQQVTLRCSPKSGHDTVSWYQQALGQGPQFIFQYYEEEERQRGNFPDRFSGHQFPNYSSELNVNALLLGDSALYLCASSSRGTGLLGQYFGPGTRLTVT.

The rearrangement uses TRBV18 and TRBJ2-1, with D possibly TRBD1 on 7 matching bases. The ends were cut back, 2 bases at V and 8 bases at J, with 13 bases in the middle. From germline, CDR1 is KGHSH and CDR2 LQKENI. The CDR3 is 14 residues long. The CDR3 region is CASSPTTGEDEQFF. CDR3 DNA: TGTGCCAGCTCACCAACTACAGGGGAGGATGAGCAGTTCTTC.

The V call is TRBV28, the J call TRBJ2-7; 8 bases line up with TRBD2. In germline, CDR1 is MDHEN, CDR2 SYDVKM. The CDR3 sequence is 20 residues long. J lost 1 base, V lost 4 bases, and 21 bases had no gene match. CDR3 in amino acids: CASSYEQKTSGTKGSYEQYF. CDR3 in DNA: TGTGCCAGCAGTTACGAGCAGAAAACTAGCGGAACCAAAGGATCCTACGAGCAGTACTTC.

A single count supports this clone. The V gene is TRBV18, the J gene TRBJ1-5, with D hard to call. There are 13 residues in the CDR3. Germline CDR1 and CDR2: KGHSH and LQKENI. V shed 4 bases and J shed 5 bases, with 9 bases lying between them. Here the CDR3 DNA reads TGTGCCAGCTCACAGGGATCAGATCAGCCCCAGCATTTT. Protein product: CASSQGSDQPQHF.

This chain uses TRBV4-3 with TRBJ1-6; 9 positions match TRBD1. V trimming: 3 bases; J trimming: 8 bases; junction bases outside the gene matches: 8. CDR1 and CDR2 (germline): LGHNA, YSLEER. The CDR3 sequence is 16 residues long. The CDR3 sequence is CASSQVTGTGYSPLHF. CDR3 sequence (DNA): TGCGCCAGCAGCCAGGTGACCGGGACAGGGTATTCACCCCTCCACTTT.

For this clone: Other DNA sequences in this specimen translate into the identical CDR3. The J gene is TRBJ1-1, the V gene TRBV28; no reliable D call. The CDR3 runs to 12 residues. Germline V gene data show CDR1 as MDHEN and CDR2 as SYDVKM. V lost 3 bases to trimming and J lost 0 bases, with 2 bases between them. In DNA, the CDR3 is TGTGCCAGCAGTTTGATGAACACTGAAGCTTTCTTT. Protein product: CASSLMNTEAFF.

The rearrangement uses TRBV2 and TRBJ1-1; 11 bases are a match to TRBD1. The CDR3 has 14 amino acids. Germline loops: CDR1 SNHLY, CDR2 FYNNEI. V was clipped by 6 bases and J by 1 base; unmatched bases: 1. The CDR3 DNA sequence: TGTGCCAGCAGCGGACAGGGGGCGAACACTGAAGCTTTCTTT. This sequence encodes CASSGQGANTEAFF. The entire variable domain, with the rest obtained from reference TRBV2 and TRBJ1-1, is as follows: EPEVTQTPSHQVTQMGQEVILRCVPISNHLYFYWYRQILGQKVEFLVSFYNNEISEKSEIFDDQFSVERPDGSNFTLKIRSTKLEDSAMYFCASSGQGANTEAFFGQGTRLTVV.